Below, 11 T cell receptor beta chains from the same sample are listed, as sequenced in a study of Ad26.COV2.S vaccination and SARS-CoV-2 variants. The data were produced by immunoSEQ multiplex PCR, yet TCRdb's version contains in-frame clones alone and is incomplete. This sample has hundreds of thousands of clones, with roughly 84% found just once. Noted treatment: some 20 received Ad26.COV2.S at low or high dose, single or two shots; about five received placebo; per-sample allocation not given. The study sampled participants on day 63 after the first vaccine or placebo injection. Specimen: peripheral blood, collected in a trial of Ad26.COV2.S vaccine versus placebo. Receptor source: a person between 18 and 65 years old who received the Ad26.COV2.S COVID-19 vaccine or a placebo.

The V gene is TRBV5-1, the J gene TRBJ2-6; possibly TRBD1 for D (5 bases). Germline CDR1 SGHRS, CDR2 YFSETQ. The V end was cut by 7 bases, the J end by 0 bases, with 14 bases between. The CDR3 length is 16 residues. CDR3 sequence reads: CASSPIQASGANVLTF. The CDR3 DNA reads as TGCGCCAGCTCCCCCATACAGGCCTCTGGGGCCAACGTCCTGACTTTC.

This clone was detected a few times. V is TRBV5-4 and J is TRBJ1-1; no reliable D call. Trimming stripped 3 bases from V and 4 bases from J, with 10 bases between. From germline, CDR1 is SGHNT and CDR2 YYREEE (reference sequence). The CDR3 spans 13 residues. The CDR3 sequence: CASSSAEATEAFF. The CDR3 DNA reads TGTGCCAGCAGCTCAGCAGAAGCCACTGAAGCTTTCTTT.

The rearrangement links TRBV7-2 to TRBJ1-3; possible D gene TRBD1, 5 bases. V lost 5 bases, J lost 2 bases, and 16 bases lay in between. In germline, CDR1 is SGHTA, CDR2 FQGNSA. This CDR3 is built from 16 residues. The CDR3 region is CASSPYYGATGNTIYF. The CDR3 nucleotides are TGTGCCAGCAGCCCCTACTACGGGGCGACTGGAAACACCATATATTTT. Variable domain in full (rest from reference TRBV7-2 and TRBJ1-3): GAGVSQSPSNKVTEKGKDVELRCDPISGHTALYWYRQSLGQGLEFLIYFQGNSAPDKSGLPSDRFSAERTGGSVSTLTIQRTQQEDSAVYLCASSPYYGATGNTIYFGEGSWLTVV.

The rearrangement links TRBV18 to TRBJ2-7; 7 bases line up with TRBD2. The CDR3 consists of 14 residues. V lost 6 bases to trimming and J lost 5 bases; unmatched junction nucleotides: 10. Germline CDR1 KGHSH, CDR2 LQKENI. Here the CDR3 reads CASSPSRAGDEQYF. CDR3 coding DNA: TGTGCCAGCTCCCCTAGCCGGGCGGGAGACGAGCAGTACTTC.

The chain employs TRBV5-1 and TRBJ1-2; a possible D gene is TRBD1 (5 bases). In germline, CDR1 is SGHRS, CDR2 YFSETQ. The V and J ends lost 3 bases and 2 bases respectively, with 14 bases between them. The CDR3 is made up of 15 amino acids. The CDR3 here is CASSSGSRLNYGYTF. CDR3 nucleotide sequence: TGCGCCAGCAGCTCAGGGTCACGGTTGAACTATGGCTACACCTTC.

In regard to this clone: This specimen includes other DNA sequences encoding the same CDR3. The V call is TRBV19, the J call TRBJ1-3, with D hard to call. CDR1 and CDR2 from the germline V gene are LNHDA and SQIVND (reference sequence). V dropped 3 bases and J dropped 1 base, with 7 bases sitting between them. CDR3 length: 14 amino acids. The CDR3 DNA reads as TGTGCCAGTAGTATCGGGGAATCTGGAAACACCATATATTTT. This gives the protein CASSIGESGNTIYF.

The chain uses TRBV5-3 and TRBJ2-7; D is ambiguous. TRBV5-3 is labeled an ORF, and its function is uncertain. Deletions cut 3 bases from V and 3 bases from J, with 7 bases between. This CDR3 region has 12 residues. CDR3 residues: CARSYGCYEQYF. In nucleotides, the CDR3 is TGTGCCAGAAGCTACGGTTGCTACGAGCAGTACTTC.

The V gene is TRBV12-3 or TRBV12-4, the J gene TRBJ1-2; D may be TRBD1 (5 bases). This CDR3 contains 13 residues. Trimming shortened V by 5 bases and J by 8 bases, and 15 bases separated the two germline ends. The CDR3 region is CASSPGRSLGYTF. The CDR3 nucleotides are TGTGCCAGCAGTCCGGGACGGTCTCTCGGCTACACCTTC.

The chain recombines TRBV6-4 with TRBJ2-3; 8 bases are shared with TRBD2. CDR1 MRHNA and CDR2 SNTAGT come from the germline V gene. The junction had 5 bases not matched to a gene; V was cut back by 4 bases and J by 2 bases. The length of the CDR3 is 15 residues. The CDR3 coding sequence is TGTGCCAGCAGTGGAAGCGGGGGAGACACAGATACGCAGTATTTT. This sequence encodes CASSGSGGDTDTQYF.

The chain has TRBV19 and TRBJ1-5; D ambiguous. This CDR3 is built from 15 residues. Germline assignment: CDR1 LNHDA and CDR2 SQIVND (reference sequence). Trimming pared 4 bases from V and 6 bases from J, leaving 16 bases between. As DNA, the CDR3 is TGTGCCAGTAGTACCGGGTCCGGGTCTTCTCAGCCCCAGCATTTT. Protein sequence: CASSTGSGSSQPQHF.

There are a few counts of this clone. This rearrangement joins TRBV7-9 to TRBJ2-2; no firm D call. From germline, CDR1 is SEHNR and CDR2 FQNEAQ (reference sequence). The V gene lost 2 bases and the J gene lost 1 base, with 5 bases spanning the gap. The CDR3 covers 14 residues. This CDR3 is CASSLSRNTGELFF. The CDR3 DNA reads as TGTGCCAGCAGCTTATCTAGGAACACCGGGGAGCTGTTTTTT.